The rows below give T cell receptor beta chains drawn from one sample of a study of PD-L1 blockade in urothelial cancer. Only in-frame clones appear in the TCRdb table, and some are missing; sequencing was by immunoSEQ multiplex PCR. Of around 60,000 clones in the sample, about 86% were seen once. The specimen was PBMCs, collected around atezolizumab (anti-PD-L1) treatment. All receptors come from a man between 65 and 80 years old with urothelial cancer. The CDR3 runs from the conserved cysteine through the conserved F or W. Rows give clone size only sometimes, using once, few, many, or a class for an expanded clone.

size: NA; V: TRBV7-2; length: 15; CDR3: CASSLRLAGPYEQYF
size: NA; V: TRBV6-5; length: 15; CDR3: CASSYERENTGELFF
size: NA; V: TRBV2; length: 12; CDR3: CASSAENYGYTF
size: few; V: TRBV19; length: 14; CDR3: CASNSPGRRDEQFF
size: NA; V: TRBV10-3; length: 16; CDR3: CAISESGAGAGNTIYF
size: NA; V: TRBV5-1; length: 16; CDR3: CASSLAQGGSYNEQFF
size: few; V: TRBV25-1; length: 14; CDR3: CASSGAAGSYGYTF
size: many; V: TRBV28; length: 13; CDR3: CASSLSGNTEAFF
size: NA; V: TRBV5-6; length: 14; CDR3: CASSPLAEAYEQYF
size: NA; V: TRBV5-1; length: 17; CDR3: CASSPTSGPPSTDTQYF
size: NA; V: TRBV27; length: 13; CDR3: CASSFSGSQTQYF
size: NA; V: TRBV11-2; length: 13; CDR3: CASSLRTDHPGTF
size: NA; V: TRBV7-2; length: 15; CDR3: CASSSRSGGSYEQYF
size: NA; V: TRBV9; length: 16; CDR3: CASSVGLAGNTDTQYF
size: NA; V: TRBV19; length: 16; CDR3: CASSGFSGQGVDGYTF
size: NA; V: TRBV7-9; length: 15; CDR3: CASSPQGGLGYGYTF
size: NA; V: TRBV19; length: 14; CDR3: CASTHRGQSETQYF
size: few; V: TRBV13; length: 16; CDR3: CASSLDHGGRAETQYF
size: NA; V: TRBV6-1; length: 19; CDR3: CASSDDTFRTLYSNQPQHF
size: NA; V: TRBV18; length: 16; CDR3: CASSPPGLAGGETQYF
size: few; V: TRBV10-2; length: 12; CDR3: CASSESSNEQFF
size: NA; V: TRBV12-5; length: 16; CDR3: CASVSSRGQGTDTQYF
size: NA; V: TRBV11-2; length: 15; CDR3: CASSEQGSRSEEQYF
size: NA; V: TRBV29-1; length: 13; CDR3: CSVRSEGRTEAFF
size: NA; V: TRBV19; length: 13; CDR3: CASSTRTRGTQYF
size: NA; V: TRBV6-4; length: 14; CDR3: CASSEGGARDTQYF
size: NA; V: TRBV2; length: 13; CDR3: CASSNRGNQPQHF
size: NA; V: TRBV30; length: 13; CDR3: CAWSGDRDNEQYF
size: NA; V: TRBV11-3; length: 13; CDR3: CASSLSGINEQFF
size: NA; V: TRBV2; length: 13; CDR3: CASRITSGGKQFF
size: NA; V: TRBV19; length: 14; CDR3: CASSVPGLAMEQYF
size: few; V: TRBV30; length: 11; CDR3: CAWSSSGPQHF
size: once; V: TRBV18; length: 13; CDR3: CASSPRVPYGYTF
size: NA; V: TRBV15; length: 16; CDR3: CATSARQGIVADTQYF
size: NA; V: TRBV6-5; length: 15; CDR3: CASSRDRASRDEQYF
size: NA; V: TRBV5-1; length: 17; CDR3: CASSPGTSGSTYNEQFF
size: few; V: TRBV30; length: 12; CDR3: CAWSVIDTEAFF
size: few; V: TRBV9; length: 14; CDR3: CASSKGATKNIQYF
size: NA; V: TRBV2; length: 15; CDR3: CASISGGGRMNEQYF
size: NA; V: TRBV6-4; length: 18; CDR3: CANTITGQSMISGNTIYF
size: NA; V: TRBV9; length: 19; CDR3: CASSVALRLAGPTYNEQFF
size: NA; V: TRBV28; length: 15; CDR3: CASSLVNEGPVGYTF
size: once; V: TRBV30; length: 14; CDR3: CAWKNLTSTDTQYF
size: NA; V: TRBV4-1; length: 17; CDR3: CASSQDKRIANTGELFF
size: NA; V: TRBV28; length: 13; CDR3: CASSPPAKNIQYF
size: NA; V: TRBV5-1; length: 15; CDR3: CASSLDGQGIGEQYF
size: once; V: TRBV4-2; length: 15; CDR3: CASSPRRERGVTQYF
size: NA; V: TRBV7-2; length: 15; CDR3: CASSLAGVNTGELFF
size: NA; V: TRBV28; length: 13; CDR3: CASSLQGTYEQYF
size: NA; V: TRBV30; length: 13; CDR3: CAWGVGGTDTQYF
size: NA; V: TRBV5-6; length: 16; CDR3: CASSMGEGPLVYEQYF
size: NA; V: TRBV19; length: 14; CDR3: CASRPGTSGYEQYF
size: NA; V: TRBV4-2; length: 19; CDR3: CASSQERTSGTQSPYEQYF
size: NA; V: TRBV6-1; length: 15; CDR3: CASSVLGPMNTEAFF
size: NA; V: TRBV30; length: 14; CDR3: CACSRGINTGELFF
size: NA; V: TRBV6-5; length: 15; CDR3: CASIRREGLLETQYF
size: few; V: TRBV2; length: 15; CDR3: CASSSQGTGNYGYTF